This T cell receptor beta chain was identified during a study of T cells in Graves' hyperthyroidism and ophthalmopathy. The sample holds many counts of this clonotype. The authors deemed Graves' hyperthyroidism stable absent ophthalmopathy progression within 18 months. RNA transcripts provided the source from which TCR beta CDR3 regions were amplified. First-round RT-PCR with HTBI primers amplified the TCR CDR3 region. TCRdb re-called the multiplex PCR reads through MiXCR, storing one row per CDR3 protein. The repertoire holds 600,000 to 750,000 distinct CDR3 sequences, 15% to 20% seen once, with 15% to 17% in the top ten. This CDR3 is built from 14 residues. V shed 5 bases and J shed 2 bases, with 12 bases lying between them. The germline V gene encodes CDR1 ENHRY and CDR2 SYGVKD.

The sequenced material came from blood. V usage is TRBV10-3 and J usage is TRBJ1-2; D ambiguous. This receptor was obtained from a man aged 45-65 years with Graves' hyperthyroidism. CDR3 coding DNA: TGTGCCATCAGTCCTCTCGAAGTGAACTATGGCTACACCTTC. This sequence encodes CAISPLEVNYGYTF.